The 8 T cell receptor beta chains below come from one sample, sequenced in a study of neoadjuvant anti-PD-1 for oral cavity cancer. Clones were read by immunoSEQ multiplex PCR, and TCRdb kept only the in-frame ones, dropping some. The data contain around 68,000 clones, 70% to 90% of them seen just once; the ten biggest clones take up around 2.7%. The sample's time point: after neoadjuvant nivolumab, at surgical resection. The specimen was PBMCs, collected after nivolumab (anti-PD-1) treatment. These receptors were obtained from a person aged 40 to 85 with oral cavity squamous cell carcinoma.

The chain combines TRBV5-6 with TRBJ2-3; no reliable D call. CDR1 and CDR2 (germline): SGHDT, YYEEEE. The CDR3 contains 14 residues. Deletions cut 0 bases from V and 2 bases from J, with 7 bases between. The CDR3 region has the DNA TGTGCCAGCAGCTTGGTGCAGGTCACAGATACGCAGTATTTT. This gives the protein CASSLVQVTDTQYF.

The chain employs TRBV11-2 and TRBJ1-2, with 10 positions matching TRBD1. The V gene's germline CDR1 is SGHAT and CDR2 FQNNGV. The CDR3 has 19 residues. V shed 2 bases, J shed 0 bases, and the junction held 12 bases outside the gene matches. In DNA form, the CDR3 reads TGTGCCAGCAGCTTATTACCTCGGGGGACAGGGGATTCTAACTATGGCTACACCTTC. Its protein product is CASSLLPRGTGDSNYGYTF.

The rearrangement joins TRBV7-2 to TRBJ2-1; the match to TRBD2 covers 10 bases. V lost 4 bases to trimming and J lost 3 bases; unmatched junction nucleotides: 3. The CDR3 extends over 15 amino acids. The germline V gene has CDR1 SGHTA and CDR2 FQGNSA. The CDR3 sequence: CASSSSGGGYNEQFF. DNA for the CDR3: TGTGCCAGCAGCTCGAGCGGGGGGGGCTACAATGAGCAGTTCTTC.

The CDR3 loop is CASSQGTRLEKLFF. The CDR3 DNA reads TGCGCCAGCAGCCAAGGAACAAGATTGGAAAAACTGTTTTTT. V usage is TRBV4-1 and J usage is TRBJ1-4, with unresolved D. CDR1 and CDR2 (germline): MGHRA, YSYEKL. This CDR3 is 14 amino acids long. V gave up 1 base and J gave up 8 bases, with 11 bases separating them.

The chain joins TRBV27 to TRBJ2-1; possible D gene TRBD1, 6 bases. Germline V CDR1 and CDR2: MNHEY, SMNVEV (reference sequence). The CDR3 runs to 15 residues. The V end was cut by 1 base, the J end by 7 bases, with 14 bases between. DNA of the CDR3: TGTGCCAGCAGTTTATTCACAGGGTTGGGGAATGAGCAGTTCTTC. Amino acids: CASSLFTGLGNEQFF.

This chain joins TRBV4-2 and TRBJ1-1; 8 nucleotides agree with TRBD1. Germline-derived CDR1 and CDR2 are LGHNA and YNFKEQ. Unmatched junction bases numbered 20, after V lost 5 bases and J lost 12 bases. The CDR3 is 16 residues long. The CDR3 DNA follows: TGTGCCAGCAGCGAAGCAACCTTGGACAGGGATCCCAAGTCTTTCTTT. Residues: CASSEATLDRDPKSFF.

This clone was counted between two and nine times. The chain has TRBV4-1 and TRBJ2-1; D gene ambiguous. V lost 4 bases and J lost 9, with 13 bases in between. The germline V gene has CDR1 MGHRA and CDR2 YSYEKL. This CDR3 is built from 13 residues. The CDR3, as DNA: TGCGCCAGCAGCCCCCTAGTTTATGGTGAGCAGTTCTTC. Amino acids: CASSPLVYGEQFF.

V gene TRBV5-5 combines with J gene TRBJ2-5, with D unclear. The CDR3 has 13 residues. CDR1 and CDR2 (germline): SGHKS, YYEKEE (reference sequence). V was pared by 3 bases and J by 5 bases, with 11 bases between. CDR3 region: CASSSITTETQYF. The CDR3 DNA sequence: TGTGCCAGCAGCTCAATTACTACGGAGACCCAGTACTTC.